A selection of T cell receptor beta chains follows, all from one sample in a study of technical replicates of blood from a few donors. The method was immunoSEQ multiplex PCR; TCRdb's version includes in-frame clones alone and lacks a portion of them. This sample has more than 75,000 clones, with 90% to 95% found just once. Sequencing was performed on T cells isolated from PBMCs. Source of these receptors: a human donor in good health. Both conserved end residues are part of each CDR3. D genes are given only for firm matches. Where a row states a size, it is once, few, many or the class of an expanded clone; other rows omit it.

D gene: TRBD1
V gene: TRBV7-9
J gene: TRBJ2-2
clone size: once
CDR3 protein: CASSLRGQSTVGTGELFF

D gene: TRBD1
V gene: TRBV6-1
J gene: TRBJ1-4
clone size: -
CDR3 protein: CASSGSGTAFEKLFF

D gene: TRBD1
V gene: TRBV7-9
J gene: TRBJ2-7
clone size: -
CDR3 protein: CASSLIKGTASYEQYF

D gene: TRBD1
V gene: TRBV9
J gene: TRBJ2-7
clone size: -
CDR3 protein: CASSVGPGTGASSYEQYF

D gene: TRBD2
V gene: TRBV10-2
J gene: TRBJ2-3
clone size: -
CDR3 protein: CASPPRGGGAGTQYF

D gene: TRBD2
V gene: TRBV27
J gene: TRBJ2-1
clone size: -
CDR3 protein: CASSLWLAGKNNEQFF

D gene: TRBD1
V gene: TRBV11-2
J gene: TRBJ2-1
clone size: once
CDR3 protein: CASSLEGQQFYNEQFF

D gene: TRBD1
V gene: TRBV2
J gene: TRBJ1-1
clone size: -
CDR3 protein: CASSLSQMGQGNTEAFF

D gene: -
V gene: TRBV25-1
J gene: TRBJ2-7
clone size: -
CDR3 protein: CASSELASSYEQYF

D gene: TRBD1
V gene: TRBV7-6
J gene: TRBJ2-7
clone size: -
CDR3 protein: CASSSGTGGLEQYF

D gene: -
V gene: TRBV10-3
J gene: TRBJ1-5
clone size: -
CDR3 protein: CATAGGLFSNQPQHF

D gene: -
V gene: TRBV29-1
J gene: TRBJ1-1
clone size: -
CDR3 protein: CSVAGEQGTTSEAFF

D gene: TRBD2
V gene: TRBV19
J gene: TRBJ2-2
clone size: -
CDR3 protein: CASSMGLAGGTGELFF

D gene: TRBD1
V gene: TRBV7-6
J gene: TRBJ2-1
clone size: -
CDR3 protein: CASSPLQDRAILVQFF

D gene: -
V gene: TRBV5-1
J gene: TRBJ1-2
clone size: -
CDR3 protein: CASSPDGPRRNYGYTF

D gene: -
V gene: TRBV2
J gene: TRBJ1-5
clone size: -
CDR3 protein: CASSEVVRGFNSNQPQHF

D gene: TRBD1
V gene: TRBV4-1
J gene: TRBJ1-5
clone size: -
CDR3 protein: CASSQDGQGSQPQHF

D gene: -
V gene: TRBV23-1
J gene: TRBJ1-2
clone size: -
CDR3 protein: CASKNRMIKPYGYTF

D gene: -
V gene: TRBV18
J gene: TRBJ1-4
clone size: -
CDR3 protein: CASSPGENEKLFF

D gene: -
V gene: TRBV7-9
J gene: TRBJ2-7
clone size: -
CDR3 protein: CASSSGGTGNEQYF

D gene: TRBD1
V gene: TRBV10-3
J gene: TRBJ1-3
clone size: once
CDR3 protein: CAISGTGVNTIYF

D gene: TRBD1
V gene: TRBV4-2
J gene: TRBJ2-3
clone size: -
CDR3 protein: CASSKGQGNTDTQYF

D gene: -
V gene: TRBV7-8
J gene: TRBJ2-5
clone size: once
CDR3 protein: CASSITLWETQYF

D gene: -
V gene: TRBV30
J gene: TRBJ2-3
clone size: -
CDR3 protein: CARDAGDTSTDTQYF

D gene: -
V gene: TRBV11-3
J gene: TRBJ2-1
clone size: -
CDR3 protein: CASSSTSPNEQFF

D gene: TRBD1
V gene: TRBV7-9
J gene: TRBJ2-7
clone size: -
CDR3 protein: CASSLVLQGIDEQYF

D gene: TRBD2
V gene: TRBV4-2
J gene: TRBJ2-5
clone size: -
CDR3 protein: CASSRGTSGQETQYF

D gene: TRBD1
V gene: TRBV7-8
J gene: TRBJ1-1
clone size: once
CDR3 protein: CASSADRDTEAFF

D gene: -
V gene: TRBV12-1
J gene: TRBJ2-7
clone size: -
CDR3 protein: CASSHRVNDLSYEQYF